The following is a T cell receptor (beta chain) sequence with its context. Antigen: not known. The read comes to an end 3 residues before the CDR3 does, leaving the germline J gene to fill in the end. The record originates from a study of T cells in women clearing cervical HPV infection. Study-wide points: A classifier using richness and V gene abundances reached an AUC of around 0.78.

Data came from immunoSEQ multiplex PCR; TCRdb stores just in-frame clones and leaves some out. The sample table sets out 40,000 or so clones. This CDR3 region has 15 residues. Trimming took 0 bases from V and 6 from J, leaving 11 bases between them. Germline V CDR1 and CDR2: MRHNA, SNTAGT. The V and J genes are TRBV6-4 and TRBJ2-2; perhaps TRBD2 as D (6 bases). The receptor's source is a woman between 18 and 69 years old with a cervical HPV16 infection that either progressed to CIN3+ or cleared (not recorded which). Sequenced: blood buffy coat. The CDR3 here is CASSDSEGFAGELFF. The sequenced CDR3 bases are TGTGCCAGCAGTGACTCGGAGGGTTTCGCCGGGGAG.